The T cell receptor (beta chain) under discussion was sequenced for a study of T cells in localized non-small cell lung cancer. Turning to this clone: The antigen is undetermined.

Whole-study findings and limits: Turning up in adjacent lung were a median approximately 58 of the top 100 tumor clones. Clonality peaked in uninvolved adjacent lung rather than tumor.

The CDR3 extends over 13 amino acids. Germline values: CDR1 SGHTA, CDR2 FQGNSA. The germline V and J ends were trimmed by 1 base and 6 bases, with 7 bases remaining between them. Libraries were prepared by immunoSEQ multiplex PCR; TCRdb keeps only in-frame clonotypes and omits some of them. The sample carries 25,000 to 35,000 clones, 88% recorded once. This material consisted of peripheral blood, taken before any cancer treatment. This receptor was obtained from a female donor over 55 with stage III squamous cell lung carcinoma. The J gene is TRBJ2-1, the V gene TRBV7-2, with D perhaps TRBD1 (5 bases). The CDR3 DNA follows: TGTGCCAGCAGCTTAGTCAGGGCCAATGAGCAGTTCTTC. Translated: CASSLVRANEQFF. Full variable domain (outside the CDR3, taken from reference TRBV7-2 and TRBJ2-1): GAGVSQSPSNKVTEKGKDVELRCDPISGHTALYWYRQSLGQGLEFLIYFQGNSAPDKSGLPSDRFSAERTGGSVSTLTIQRTQQEDSAVYLCASSLVRANEQFFGPGTRLTVL.